This TCR beta chain was profiled in a study of T cells in localized non-small cell lung cancer. Clones were read by immunoSEQ multiplex PCR, and TCRdb kept only the in-frame ones, dropping some. The table includes about 1,400 clones, more than 20% detected once. Findings and caveats of the study: The study detected a median about 57 of the top 100 tumor clones in adjacent lung. Only one tumor region went through sequencing, so heterogeneity may still be there. It was uninvolved adjacent lung that showed the highest T cell clonality, exceeding tumor. Longer overall survival accompanied higher blood T cell density.

Trimming removed 3 bases from V and 7 bases from J, with 10 bases in between. The CDR3 runs 14 residues. Germline lookup yields CDR1 MDHEN and CDR2 SYDVKM. As regards this clone: The antigen remains undetermined.

The TCR was taken from a male donor at least 60 years old with stage III squamous cell lung carcinoma. The genes are TRBV28 and TRBJ1-6, with D uncertain. Sequencing was performed on lung tumor tissue, taken before any cancer treatment. The CDR3 coding sequence is TGTGCCAGCAGTTTCGCCAGGCTCAATTCACCCCTCCACTTT. Protein sequence: CASSFARLNSPLHF.